Following are 14 T cell receptor beta chains from one sample sequenced in a study of CD8 T cells in ankylosing spondylitis. TCRdb redid the calling of the 5' RACE reads with MiXCR, one entry per CDR3 protein. The sample lists approximately 13,000 distinct CDR3 sequences; 2.5% to 3% were seen once. The sequencing sample was made of blood, either unsorted or a sorted T cell fraction (not recorded which). These receptors were collected from a male donor with ankylosing spondylitis or in good health (not recorded which).

This clonotype was counted ten times or more. The chain couples TRBV9 to TRBJ2-2; D call uncertain. The germline V gene encodes CDR1 SGDLS and CDR2 YYNGEE. This CDR3 region has 15 residues. V was cut by 0 bases and J by 5 bases, with 11 bases left in between. The DNA for the CDR3 is TGTGCCAGCAGCGTAGATGGCAGGTGGACCGGGGAGCTGTTTTTT. It translates to CASSVDGRWTGELFF. Using reference TRBV9 and TRBJ2-2 for the parts outside the CDR3, the full variable domain is DSGVTQTPKHLITATGQRVTLRCSPRSGDLSVYWYQQSLDQGLQFLIQYYNGEERAKGNILERFSAQQFPDLHSELNLSSLELGDSALYFCASSVDGRWTGELFFGEGSRLTVL.

This clonotype was counted ten times or more. The chain couples TRBV9 to TRBJ2-1; 8 bases align to TRBD2. The CDR3 has 16 amino acids. After removal of 0 bases from V and 0 bases from J, the junction contained 2 bases not matched to a gene. Germline V CDR1 and CDR2: SGDLS, YYNGEE. Here the CDR3 reads CASSVGLASSYNEQFF. CDR3 in DNA: TGTGCCAGCAGCGTAGGACTAGCGAGCTCCTACAATGAGCAGTTCTTC.

There are many counts of this clonotype. The chain joins TRBV9 to TRBJ2-7; TRBD2 matches at 11 bases. This CDR3 is built from 15 residues. The germline gives CDR1 SGDLS, CDR2 YYNGEE. V was clipped by 4 bases and J by 2 bases; unmatched bases: 5. The CDR3 sequence: CASSPLAGGAYEQYF. The CDR3, as DNA: TGTGCCAGCAGCCCCCTAGCGGGAGGCGCCTACGAGCAGTACTTC.

This clonotype was found many times. The V gene is TRBV9, the J gene TRBJ2-3; 9 bases match TRBD2. Germline CDR1 and CDR2: SGDLS and YYNGEE. With V trimmed by 2 bases and J by 6 bases, 10 bases remained unmatched. The length of the CDR3 is 16 residues. CDR3 region: CASSVVGAGGPDTQYF. The DNA of the CDR3 is TGTGCCAGCAGCGTGGTGGGGGCGGGAGGGCCGGATACGCAGTATTTT.

The table lists this clonotype with many counts. This chain links TRBV9 with TRBJ2-1; TRBD1 matches 10 bases. The ends lost 4 bases at V and 8 bases at J; junction bases unmatched: 12. Germline V gives CDR1 SGDLS, CDR2 YYNGEE. The CDR3 covers 16 residues. The CDR3 protein is CASSRRQGASVDEQFF. CDR3 bases: TGTGCCAGCAGCAGGCGACAGGGGGCTTCAGTCGATGAGCAGTTCTTC.

This clonotype was detected many times. The chain uses TRBV9 and TRBJ2-1; D may be TRBD2 (6 bases). V lost 2 bases and J lost 8, with 20 bases in between. The CDR3 length is 16 residues. Germline V gene sequence: CDR1 SGDLS, CDR2 YYNGEE. As DNA, the CDR3 is TGTGCCAGCAGCGTTGCCCTGGGCCGCGGGATGGATGAGCAGTTCTTC. Translation: CASSVALGRGMDEQFF.

This clonotype is labeled as medium-sized (0.01 to 0.1%). CDR3 in DNA: TGTGCCAGCAGTTTACAGGGGTCGGGCAGGGAGACCCAGTACTTC. This sequence encodes CASSLQGSGRETQYF. This sequence joins TRBV9 and TRBJ2-5, with TRBD1 matching 7 bases. J gave up 5 bases and V 5 bases, and 12 bases lay outside the gene matches. The germline CDR1 and CDR2 sequences are SGDLS and YYNGEE. The CDR3 is made up of 15 amino acids.

This clonotype was found many times. This chain joins TRBV9 and TRBJ2-1; no firm D call. The CDR3 is made up of 14 amino acids. Trimming removed 0 bases from V and 7 bases from J, with 11 bases in between. CDR1 is SGDLS and CDR2 is YYNGEE in the germline V gene. The CDR3 loop reads CASSVGGSVNEQFF. In DNA, the CDR3 is TGTGCCAGCAGCGTAGGGGGTTCGGTAAATGAGCAGTTCTTC.

This clonotype was seen ten or more times. The gene calls are TRBV9 and TRBJ1-1, with D unresolved. The CDR3 spans 14 residues. V lost 0 bases and J 2 bases, leaving 8 bases between the germline ends. Germline values: CDR1 SGDLS, CDR2 YYNGEE. DNA of the CDR3: TGTGCCAGCAGCGTAGGAGGACCAAACACTGAAGCTTTCTTT. Amino acids: CASSVGGPNTEAFF.

This clonotype was seen repeatedly, ten times or more. The chain links TRBV9 to TRBJ1-1, with unresolved D. V lost 0 bases and J 8 bases, leaving 20 bases between the germline ends. Per germline, CDR1 SGDLS and CDR2 YYNGEE. This CDR3 is 16 amino acids long. CDR3 nucleotides: TGTGCCAGCAGCGTAGGACTTAAAGCCAAACCCTGGGAAGCTTTCTTT. It encodes CASSVGLKAKPWEAFF.

This clonotype was seen many times. The DNA for the CDR3 is TGTGCCAGCAGTCCAGCTCAGGGGGGGAGCTCCTACGAGCAGTACTTC. Translation gives CASSPAQGGSSYEQYF. V usage is TRBV9 and J usage is TRBJ2-7; either TRBD1 or TRBD2 may supply D (7 bases each). Trimming cost V 5 bases and J 0 bases, with 18 bases left between them. From germline, CDR1 is SGDLS and CDR2 YYNGEE. CDR3 size: 16 residues.

Within the sample, this clonotype is medium-sized (0.01 to 0.1%). V usage is TRBV21-1 and J usage is TRBJ2-1; the tabulated D call, TRBD1, remains unverified against the DNA. TRBV21-1 is tagged as a pseudogene. The CDR3 is 13 amino acids. CDR3 amino acids: CASRPPGRSEQFF. The DNA for the CDR3 is TGTGCCAGCAGGCCACCTGGGAGAAGTGAGCAGTTCTTC.

At least ten counts were recorded for this clonotype. This sequence joins TRBV9 and TRBJ1-1; TRBD1 matches 9 bases. Losses at the gene ends were 4 bases for V and 2 bases for J; bases not matched to a gene: 6. Germline values: CDR1 SGDLS, CDR2 YYNGEE. This CDR3 is built from 15 residues. The DNA for the CDR3 is TGTGCCAGCAGCCCCCGGACAGGGGCAAACACTGAAGCTTTCTTT. This encodes CASSPRTGANTEAFF.

This clonotype was detected many times. The rearrangement joins TRBV9 to TRBJ1-2, with TRBD1 matching 7 bases. The length of the CDR3 is 16 residues. Trimming took 3 bases from V and 8 from J; bases not matched to a gene: 16. Germline V gene data show CDR1 as SGDLS and CDR2 as YYNGEE. CDR3 in amino acids: CASSEATGRGLGGYTF. The CDR3 coding sequence is TGTGCCAGCAGCGAGGCGACGGGGAGGGGGCTTGGGGGCTACACCTTC.